One sample yielded the 25 T cell receptor beta chains listed below, sequenced in a study of T cell repertoires in cytomegalovirus infection. MiXCR, applied by TCRdb to the reads, yields one record per CDR3 protein. The table records 150,000 or so distinct CDR3 sequences, about 15% of them present only once. What was sequenced was CD8+ T cells from PBMCs. The receptors originated from a human donor in good health (CMV status not recorded). Some clones in this sample may be carry-over from other donors' samples.

The CDR3 DNA is TGTGCCAGCAGTTTTATACAGGGCGTTAATGAAAAACTGTTTTTT. This translates into CASSFIQGVNEKLFF. The chain joins TRBV28 to TRBJ1-4; D is possibly TRBD1 (6 bases). The CDR3 totals 15 residues. Trimming removed 3 bases from V and 4 bases from J, with 12 bases in between. Germline-derived CDR1 and CDR2 are MDHEN and SYDVKM.

The chain employs TRBV29-1 and TRBJ2-3; 9 bases line up with TRBD2. V lost 2 bases to trimming and J lost 4 bases; unmatched junction nucleotides: 13. CDR3 length: 17 amino acids. In germline, CDR1 is SQVTM, CDR2 ANQGSEA. CDR3 region: CSVERVAGETFADTQYF. The CDR3 DNA follows: TGCAGCGTTGAACGGGTAGCGGGAGAGACCTTCGCAGATACGCAGTATTTT.

This clonotype was seen a few times. V gene TRBV7-8 combines with J gene TRBJ1-2, with TRBD1 identical over 7 bases. Germline CDR1 reads SGHVS; CDR2 reads FQNEAQ. Unmatched junction bases numbered 10, after V lost 5 bases and J lost 7 bases. The CDR3 covers 14 residues. The CDR3 coding sequence is TGTGCCAGCAGCGACTCCCGACAGGGTCGTGGCTACACCTTC. This encodes CASSDSRQGRGYTF.

The V gene is TRBV7-9, the J gene TRBJ1-2, with D hard to call. The germline gives CDR1 SEHNR, CDR2 FQNEAQ (reference sequence). This CDR3 comprises 12 residues. V lost 4 bases, J lost 14 bases, and 17 bases lay in between. CDR3 residues: CASSSGRLGNTF. CDR3 nucleotides: TGTGCCAGCAGCTCCGGCCGCTTGGGAAATACCTTC. The variable domain in full, with the rest retrieved from reference TRBV7-9 and TRBJ1-2, is DTGVSQNPRHKITKRGQNVTFRCDPISEHNRLYWYRQTLGQGPEFLTYFQNEAQLEKSRLLSDRFSAERPKGSFSTLEIQRTEQGDSAMYLCASSSGRLGNTFGSGTRLTVV.

The chain links TRBV19 to TRBJ1-1; 8 bases map to TRBD1. The CDR3 runs 14 residues. Trimming removed 7 bases from V and 0 bases from J; junction bases left unmatched: 4. Germline lookup yields CDR1 LNHDA and CDR2 SQIVND (reference sequence). CDR3 sequence (DNA): TGTGCCAGTAAGTACAGGGGGATGAACACTGAAGCTTTCTTT. As protein: CASKYRGMNTEAFF.

The rearrangement uses TRBV10-3 and TRBJ1-1; perhaps TRBD1 as D (6 bases). CDR1 ENHRY and CDR2 SYGVKD come from the germline V gene. This CDR3 region has 12 residues. V lost 5 bases and J lost 6, with 10 bases in between. CDR3 amino acids: CAISTGAAEAFF. As DNA, the CDR3 is TGTGCCATCAGTACGGGGGCTGCTGAAGCTTTCTTT.

This clonotype occurred many times. V gene TRBV7-2 combines with J gene TRBJ2-3, with D tentatively TRBD1 (5 bases). Per the germline V gene, CDR1 is SGHTA and CDR2 is FQGNSA. CDR3 length: 16 residues. V was trimmed by 5 bases and J by 0 bases, leaving 15 bases between them. In DNA form, the CDR3 reads TGTGCCAGCAGCCCCGACAAGGGGTTTAGCACAGATACGCAGTATTTT. It specifies CASSPDKGFSTDTQYF.

V and J are TRBV13 and TRBJ2-5; D tentatively fits TRBD1 or TRBD2 (6 bases each). CDR1 and CDR2 from the germline V gene are PRHDT and FYEKMQ (reference sequence). Trimming stripped 1 base from V and 4 bases from J, with 13 bases between. The CDR3 loop spans 15 amino acids. DNA of the CDR3: TGTGCCAGCAGCTTAGATGGGGGGCGAGTAGAGACCCAGTACTTC. Encoded protein: CASSLDGGRVETQYF.

This clonotype was found many times. This rearrangement joins TRBV6-2 or TRBV6-3 to TRBJ2-2; 7 bases line up with TRBD1. J lost 8 bases, V lost 2 bases, and 8 bases had no gene match. CDR1 MNHEY and CDR2 SVGEGT come from the germline V gene. The CDR3 contains 15 residues. CDR3 region: CASSYAGTETGELFF. CDR3 DNA sequence: TGTGCCAGCAGTTACGCCGGGACAGAGACTGGGGAGCTGTTTTTT.

By proportion, this clonotype is medium-sized. This CDR3 reads CASSFNEQFF. The CDR3 DNA is TGTGCCAGCAGCTTCAATGAGCAGTTCTTC. V is TRBV7-2 and J is TRBJ2-1; D is uncertain. The CDR3 totals 10 residues. V was pared by 3 bases and J by 6 bases, with 0 bases between. The germline V gene has CDR1 SGHTA and CDR2 FQGNSA. The full variable domain, completed using reference TRBV7-2 and TRBJ2-1, is GAGVSQSPSNKVTEKGKDVELRCDPISGHTALYWYRQSLGQGLEFLIYFQGNSAPDKSGLPSDRFSAERTGGSVSTLTIQRTQQEDSAVYLCASSFNEQFFGPGTRLTVL.

This clonotype has only a few counts. V gene TRBV7-9 combines with J gene TRBJ2-1; TRBD2 aligns across 12 bases. CDR1 and CDR2 from the germline V gene are SEHNR and FQNEAQ (reference sequence). The junction had 9 bases not matched to a gene; V was cut back by 5 bases and J by 7 bases. This CDR3 region has 16 residues. The CDR3 reads CASSGRTSGTRNEQFF. CDR3 in DNA: TGTGCCAGCAGCGGAAGGACTAGCGGGACCCGAAATGAGCAGTTCTTC.

This chain connects TRBV4-3 to TRBJ1-3; D is undetermined. V dropped 0 bases and J dropped 4 bases, with 10 bases sitting between them. In germline, CDR1 is LGHNA, CDR2 YSLEER. This CDR3 has 15 amino acids. The CDR3 DNA follows: TGCGCCAGCAGCCAAGACGACGGGCGGGGAAACACCATATATTTT. Its translation: CASSQDDGRGNTIYF.

The chain's CDR3 is CASSFINSQPGYTF. The CDR3 DNA sequence: TGTGCCAGCAGCTTTATAAATTCCCAGCCTGGCTACACCTTC. This chain uses TRBV7-2 with TRBJ1-2; D is unresolved. The CDR3 is 14 amino acids. The V gene lost 3 bases and the J gene lost 7 bases, with 15 bases spanning the gap. Per germline, CDR1 SGHTA and CDR2 FQGNSA.

A word on this clonotype: A read error may be the cause here, since a much bigger clone is one base away. For the CDR3, the DNA is TGTGCCAGCAGCTTGGGCAGCAGACCTGGAAACACCATATATTTT. Amino acids: CASSLGSRPGNTIYF. V and J are TRBV7-3 and TRBJ1-3; D gene uncertain. Germline V CDR1 and CDR2: SGHTA, FQGTGA. The length of the CDR3 is 15 residues. Trimming took 3 bases from V and 2 from J, leaving 11 bases between them.

This clonotype was counted a few times. The V call is TRBV6-6, the J call TRBJ1-2, with 7 bases matching TRBD1. Trimming took 2 bases from V and 8 from J; bases not matched to a gene: 5. The CDR3 is 13 residues long. Germline V lookup: CDR1 MNHNY, CDR2 SVGAGI (reference sequence). CDR3 protein: CASSYVDRVGYTF. The CDR3 DNA is TGTGCCAGCAGTTACGTCGACAGGGTCGGCTACACCTTC.

The chain combines TRBV18 with TRBJ2-5; 7 bases are shared with TRBD2. Germline V gene lookup returns CDR1 KGHSH and CDR2 LQKENI. CDR3 size: 16 residues. With V trimmed by 5 bases and J by 0 bases, 9 bases remained unmatched. The CDR3 region is CASSFGTTRDQETQYF. The CDR3 nucleotides read TGTGCCAGCTCATTCGGGACTACAAGAGACCAAGAGACCCAGTACTTC.

This clonotype was counted ten times or more. The chain combines TRBV7-8 with TRBJ2-5; D may be TRBD1 or TRBD2 (5 bases each). Germline values: CDR1 SGHVS, CDR2 FQNEAQ. This CDR3 is built from 15 residues. Trimming stripped 3 bases from V and 3 bases from J, with 14 bases between. The CDR3 DNA is TGTGCCAGCAGCTTTGCTCTGAGAGGGGAAGAGACCCAGTACTTC. It codes for CASSFALRGEETQYF. Based on the CDR3 plus reference TRBV7-8 and TRBJ2-5, the full variable domain is GAGVSQSPRYKVAKRGQDVALRCDPISGHVSLFWYQQALGQGPEFLTYFQNEAQLDKSGLPSDRFFAERPEGSVSTLKIQRTQQEDSAVYLCASSFALRGEETQYFGPGTRLLVL.

This clonotype was counted a few times. J is TRBJ2-1 and V is TRBV6-2 or TRBV6-3; D remains unclear. Germline CDR1 is MNHEY and CDR2 is SVGEGT. With 5 bases removed from V and 5 bases from J, the gap between germline ends came to 7 bases. The CDR3 spans 12 residues. The CDR3 nucleotides read TGTGCCAGCAGTCCCACGCACAATGAGCAGTTCTTC. This gives the protein CASSPTHNEQFF.

In the case of this clonotype: A single base separates this from a much larger clone, so it may be a read error. This is likely a read error, given that the CDR3 carries no conserved phenylalanine or tryptophan at its end. This sequence joins TRBV7-9 and TRBJ2-5; D is undetermined. Germline assignment: CDR1 SEHNR and CDR2 FQNEAQ (reference sequence). The V and J ends lost 0 bases and 5 bases respectively, with 13 bases between them. CDR3 length: 15 amino acids. The DNA for the CDR3 is TGTGCCAGCAGCTTAGCAAGAGGATTAAGGGAGACCCAGTACGTC. Protein: CASSLARGLRETQYV.

The chain is built from TRBV6-1 and TRBJ2-1; TRBD2 matches 9 bases. CDR3 length: 16 residues. The germline V gene has CDR1 MNHNS and CDR2 SASEGT. Unmatched junction bases numbered 10, after V lost 7 bases and J lost 3 bases. The CDR3 protein is CASNPDSGSNYNEQFF. The DNA of the CDR3 is TGTGCCAGCAATCCGGATAGCGGGAGTAACTACAATGAGCAGTTCTTC.

This clonotype was counted between two and nine times. The chain employs TRBV4-1 and TRBJ1-2, with D unresolved. The V end lost 0 bases, the J end lost 5 bases, and 7 bases lay between the germline ends. The CDR3 runs to 13 residues. Germline loops: CDR1 MGHRA, CDR2 YSYEKL. The CDR3 DNA reads TGCGCCAGCAGCCAAGAGAACGGGTATGGCTACACCTTC. Its protein product is CASSQENGYGYTF.

CDR3 region: CASEGLFRRQFF. In DNA form, the CDR3 reads TGTGCCAGCGAGGGACTATTCAGAAGGCAGTTCTTC. The V and J genes are TRBV6-6 and TRBJ2-1, with TRBD2 identical over 7 bases. V dropped 8 bases and J dropped 12; count of bases not matched to a gene: 10. Germline-derived CDR1 and CDR2 are MNHNY and SVGAGI (reference sequence). This CDR3 region has 12 residues.

The chain combines TRBV5-1 with TRBJ1-1, with D maybe TRBD1 (5 bases). The V end was cut by 4 bases, the J end by 0 bases, with 16 bases between. This CDR3 region has 16 residues. The germline CDR1 and CDR2 sequences are SGHRS and YFSETQ. CDR3 in amino acids: CASSHTYRTLNTEAFF. CDR3 DNA: TGCGCCAGCAGCCACACTTACAGGACCCTGAACACTGAAGCTTTCTTT.

This clonotype came up a few times. The chain has TRBV7-8 and TRBJ2-1; 7 bases fit TRBD1. Germline V gives CDR1 SGHVS, CDR2 FQNEAQ. The CDR3 is made up of 15 amino acids. V was clipped by 9 bases and J by 2 bases; unmatched bases: 10. The CDR3: CASQPRDSTYNEQFF. The CDR3 DNA is TGTGCCAGTCAGCCTAGGGACAGTACCTACAATGAGCAGTTCTTC.

The chain couples TRBV29-1 to TRBJ2-1; the D gene is possibly TRBD2 (5 bases). CDR1 is SQVTM, CDR2 ANQGSEA, per germline. This CDR3 has 12 residues. Deletions cut 7 bases from V and 4 bases from J, with 11 bases between. The CDR3 region is CSGEFGYNEQFF. The CDR3 DNA follows: TGCAGCGGGGAGTTCGGATACAATGAGCAGTTCTTC.